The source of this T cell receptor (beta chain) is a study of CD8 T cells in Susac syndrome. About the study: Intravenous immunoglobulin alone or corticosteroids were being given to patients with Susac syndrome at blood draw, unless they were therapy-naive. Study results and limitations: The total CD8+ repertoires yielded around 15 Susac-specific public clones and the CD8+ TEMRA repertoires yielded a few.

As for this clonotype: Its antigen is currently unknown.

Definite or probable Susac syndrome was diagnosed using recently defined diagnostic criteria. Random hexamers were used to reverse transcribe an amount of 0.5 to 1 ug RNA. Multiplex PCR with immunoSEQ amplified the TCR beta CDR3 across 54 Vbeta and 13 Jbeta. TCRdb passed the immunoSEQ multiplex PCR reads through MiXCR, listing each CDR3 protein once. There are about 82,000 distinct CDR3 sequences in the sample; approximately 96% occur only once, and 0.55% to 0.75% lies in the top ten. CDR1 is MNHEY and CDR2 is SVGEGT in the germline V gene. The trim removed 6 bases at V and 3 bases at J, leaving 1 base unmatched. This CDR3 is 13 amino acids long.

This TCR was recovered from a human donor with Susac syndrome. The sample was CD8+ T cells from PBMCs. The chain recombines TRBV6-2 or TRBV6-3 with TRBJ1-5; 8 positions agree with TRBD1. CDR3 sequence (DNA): TGTGCCAGCAGGGACAGGGACAATCAGCCCCAGCATTTT. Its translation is CASRDRDNQPQHF.